Below are 17 T cell receptor beta chains sequenced from a single sample in a study of OX40 agonist ivuxolimab in advanced cancers. Here immunoSEQ multiplex PCR was the method, and the copy in TCRdb shows in-frame clones only, minus some. The data hold tens of thousands of clones, with roughly nine tenths observed a single time. Specimen: CD4+ or CD8+ T cells sorted from blood, collected in a trial of the OX40 agonist ivuxolimab. These receptors were taken from an adult with an advanced solid tumor such as melanoma, head and neck, liver or kidney cancer.

This clone was recorded once. The chain links TRBV4-2 to TRBJ2-3; no clear D gene. V was trimmed by 0 bases and J by 5 bases, leaving 9 bases between them. The germline V gene encodes CDR1 LGHNA and CDR2 YNFKEQ. This CDR3 region has 14 residues. The CDR3 region is CASSQDPLRDTQYF. The DNA for the CDR3 is TGTGCCAGCAGCCAAGACCCTCTCAGAGATACGCAGTATTTT.

The V and J genes are TRBV19 and TRBJ1-5; TRBD1 aligns across 10 bases. With V trimmed by 6 bases and J by 1 base, 9 bases remained unmatched. CDR3 length: 17 residues. Germline V CDR1 and CDR2: LNHDA, SQIVND (reference sequence). The CDR3 DNA is TGTGCCAGTAGCCGACCCGGGACAGGGGAGAGCAATCAGCCCCAGCATTTT. This codes for CASSRPGTGESNQPQHF.

This chain uses TRBV27 with TRBJ1-2; D unclear. In germline, CDR1 is MNHEY, CDR2 SMNVEV (reference sequence). The CDR3 is 14 amino acids. V was cut by 7 bases and J by 5 bases, with 17 bases left in between. The CDR3 loop reads CASKDTNGVYGYTF. CDR3 DNA: TGTGCCAGCAAAGATACGAACGGAGTTTATGGCTACACCTTC.

This chain uses TRBV7-9 with TRBJ1-4, with 10 bases identical to TRBD1. This CDR3 comprises 14 residues. Per the germline V gene, CDR1 is SEHNR and CDR2 is FQNEAQ (reference sequence). V was pared by 5 bases and J by 5 bases, with 2 bases of the junction left unmatched. The CDR3 sequence: CASSTDRGNEKLFF. The CDR3 DNA reads TGTGCCAGCAGCACGGACAGGGGGAATGAAAAACTGTTTTTT.

The rearrangement links TRBV7-9 to TRBJ2-3, with 11 nucleotides matching TRBD2. The CDR3 runs to 16 residues. The germline CDR1 and CDR2 sequences are SEHNR and FQNEAQ (reference sequence). The V segment lost 5 bases and the J segment 0 bases; nucleotides outside the gene matches: 4. The CDR3, as DNA: TGTGCCAGCAGCCACGGGACTAGCGGAAGCACAGATACGCAGTATTTT. It encodes CASSHGTSGSTDTQYF.

The chain links TRBV5-6 to TRBJ2-7, with TRBD2 matching over 8 bases. This CDR3 comprises 15 residues. V trimming: 6 bases; J trimming: 4 bases; junction bases outside the gene matches: 12. Germline CDR1 reads SGHDT; CDR2 reads YYEEEE. In DNA form, the CDR3 reads TGTGCCAGCACCCCAAGCGGGGGCCGGGTATACGAGCAGTACTTC. It translates to CASTPSGGRVYEQYF.

This chain links TRBV6-6 with TRBJ2-7; D not resolved. Germline V gives CDR1 MNHNY, CDR2 SVGAGI (reference sequence). Deletions cut 4 bases from V and 1 base from J, with 17 bases between. This CDR3 comprises 16 residues. CDR3 sequence reads: CASSSSRGYQSYEQYF. The CDR3 DNA is TGTGCCAGCAGTTCCAGTCGCGGCTATCAATCCTACGAGCAGTACTTC.

V gene TRBV7-9 combines with J gene TRBJ1-1; D is undetermined. The length of the CDR3 is 13 residues. With 3 bases removed from V and 1 base from J, the gap between germline ends came to 6 bases. CDR1 SEHNR and CDR2 FQNEAQ come from the germline V gene (reference sequence). CDR3 sequence reads: CASSFQTNTEAFF. As DNA, the CDR3 is TGTGCCAGCAGCTTCCAAACGAACACTGAAGCTTTCTTT.

This clone turned up a few times. The V and J genes are TRBV2 and TRBJ1-1; unclear D gene. Trimming pared 4 bases from V and 1 base from J, leaving 7 bases between. The CDR3 contains 13 residues. Looked up from germline, CDR1 is SNHLY and CDR2 is FYNNEI. CDR3 nucleotide sequence: TGTGCCAGCAGTGCTACAACGAACACTGAAGCTTTCTTT. Residues: CASSATTNTEAFF.

The chain uses TRBV29-1 and TRBJ2-7, with D tentatively TRBD1 or TRBD2 (5 bases each). V was pared by 7 bases and J by 1 base, with 11 bases between. This CDR3 is 12 amino acids long. Germline values: CDR1 SQVTM, CDR2 ANQGSEA. This CDR3 is CSAGTVSYEQYF. CDR3 bases: TGCAGCGCCGGGACGGTTTCCTACGAGCAGTACTTC.

This clone was picked up one time. V gene TRBV7-3 combines with J gene TRBJ2-1, with 7 bases matching TRBD2. V lost 0 bases to trimming and J lost 5 bases; unmatched junction nucleotides: 7. The CDR3 spans 16 residues. The V gene's germline CDR1 is SGHTA and CDR2 FQGTGA. The CDR3 region has the DNA TGTGCCAGCAGCTTAACGTGGGGGGGACCGAACAATGAGCAGTTCTTC. Protein: CASSLTWGGPNNEQFF.

Details on this clone: A clone one base away is much larger, so this may be a read error. In the same sample, other DNA sequences code for this CDR3. The chain is built from TRBV18 and TRBJ2-7; 11 bases map to TRBD2. This CDR3 has 18 residues. Germline assignment: CDR1 KGHSH and CDR2 LQKENI. The CDR3 nucleotides are TGTGCCAGCTCCTGGACGTTCCTGACTAGCGGGAACACCTACGAGCAGTATTTC. It yields the protein CASSWTFLTSGNTYEQYF. Based on the CDR3 plus reference TRBV18 and TRBJ2-7, the full variable domain is NAGVMQNPRHLVRRRGQEARLRCSPMKGHSHVYWYRQLPEEGLKFMVYLQKENIIDESGMPKERFSAEFPKEGPSILRIQQVVRGDSAAYFCASSWTFLTSGNTYEQYFGPGTRLTVT.

This chain connects TRBV18 to TRBJ2-7; D gene uncertain. CDR1 is KGHSH and CDR2 is LQKENI in the germline V gene. The V end was cut by 3 bases, the J end by 5 bases, with 11 bases between. The CDR3 covers 13 residues. The DNA of the CDR3 is TGTGCCAGCTCACCGGATCTCTCGCACGAGCAGTACTTC. Translation: CASSPDLSHEQYF.

Here the CDR3 reads CASSLENSFYEQYF. DNA of the CDR3: TGTGCCAGCAGCTTAGAAAACAGCTTCTACGAGCAGTACTTC. The chain employs TRBV7-9 and TRBJ2-7; D remains ambiguous. Germline CDR1 and CDR2: SEHNR and FQNEAQ (reference sequence). The CDR3 extends over 14 amino acids. V was clipped by 1 base and J by 3 bases, with 10 bases between them. The complete variable domain, with remaining parts taken from reference TRBV7-9 and TRBJ2-7, reads DTGVSQNPRHKITKRGQNVTFRCDPISEHNRLYWYRQTLGQGPEFLTYFQNEAQLEKSRLLSDRFSAERPKGSFSTLEIQRTEQGDSAMYLCASSLENSFYEQYFGPGTRLTVT.

The chain employs TRBV25-1 and TRBJ1-3; D gene ambiguous. CDR1 and CDR2 (germline): MGHDK, SYGVNS. Trimming cost V 3 bases and J 0 bases, with 9 bases left between them. The CDR3 spans 15 residues. CDR3 coding DNA: TGTGCCAGCAGTGATGGCAGCTACTCTGGAAACACCATATATTTT. It encodes CASSDGSYSGNTIYF.

The chain has TRBV19 and TRBJ1-1; D remains ambiguous. V was trimmed by 3 bases and J by 7 bases, leaving 6 bases between them. The CDR3 sequence is 11 residues long. The germline V gene has CDR1 LNHDA and CDR2 SQIVND (reference sequence). The DNA of the CDR3 is TGTGCCAGTAGTATGGTATATGAAGCTTTCTTT. This codes for CASSMVYEAFF. Full variable domain (outside the CDR3, taken from reference TRBV19 and TRBJ1-1): DGGITQSPKYLFRKEGQNVTLSCEQNLNHDAMYWYRQDPGQGLRLIYYSQIVNDFQKGDIAEGYSVSREKKESFPLTVTSAQKNPTAFYLCASSMVYEAFFGQGTRLTVV.

The chain joins TRBV19 to TRBJ2-1; D may correspond to TRBD1 or TRBD2 (6 bases each). CDR1 and CDR2 from the germline V gene are LNHDA and SQIVND (reference sequence). This CDR3 has 15 amino acids. Trimming took off 8 bases at V and 5 bases at J, with 19 bases between the two ends. CDR3 region: CASSTPGARDNEQFF. CDR3 nucleotides: TGTGCCAGTTCAACCCCGGGGGCCAGAGACAATGAGCAGTTCTTC.